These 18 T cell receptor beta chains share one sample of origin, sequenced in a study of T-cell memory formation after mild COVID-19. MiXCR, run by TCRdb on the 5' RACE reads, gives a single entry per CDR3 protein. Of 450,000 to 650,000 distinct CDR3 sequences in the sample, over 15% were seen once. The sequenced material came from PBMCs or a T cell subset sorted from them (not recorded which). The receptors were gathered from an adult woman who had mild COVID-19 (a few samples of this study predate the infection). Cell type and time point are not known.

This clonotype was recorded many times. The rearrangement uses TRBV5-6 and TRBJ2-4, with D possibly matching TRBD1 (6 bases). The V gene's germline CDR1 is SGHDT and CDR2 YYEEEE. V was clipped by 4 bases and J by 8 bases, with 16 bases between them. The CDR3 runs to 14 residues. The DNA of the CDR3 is TGTGCCAGCAGCCTCCGAGGGGGACAAGACATTCAGTACTTC. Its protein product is CASSLRGGQDIQYF. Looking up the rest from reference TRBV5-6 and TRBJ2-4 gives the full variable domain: DAGVTQSPTHLIKTRGQQVTLRCSPKSGHDTVSWYQQALGQGPQFIFQYYEEEERQRGNFPDRFSGHQFPNYSSELNVNALLLGDSALYLCASSLRGGQDIQYFGAGTRLSVL.

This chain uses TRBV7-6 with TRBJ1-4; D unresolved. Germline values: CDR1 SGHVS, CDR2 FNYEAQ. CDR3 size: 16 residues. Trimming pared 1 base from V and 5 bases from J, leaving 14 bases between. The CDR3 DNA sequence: TGTGCCAGCAGCTTAGGGTTTCGGGGAGACAATGAAAAACTGTTTTTT. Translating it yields CASSLGFRGDNEKLFF.

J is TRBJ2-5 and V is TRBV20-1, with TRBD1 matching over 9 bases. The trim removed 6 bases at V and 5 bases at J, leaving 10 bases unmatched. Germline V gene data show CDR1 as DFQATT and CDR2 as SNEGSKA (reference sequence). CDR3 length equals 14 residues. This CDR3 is CSASRDRVTETQYF. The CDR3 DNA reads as TGCAGTGCCAGCCGGGACAGGGTTACGGAGACCCAGTACTTC.

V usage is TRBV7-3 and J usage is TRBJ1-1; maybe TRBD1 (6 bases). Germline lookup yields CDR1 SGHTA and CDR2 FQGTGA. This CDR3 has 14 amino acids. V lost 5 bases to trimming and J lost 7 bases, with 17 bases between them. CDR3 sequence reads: CASSVQGGMDEAFF. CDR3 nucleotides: TGTGCCAGCAGCGTCCAAGGGGGGATGGATGAAGCTTTCTTT.

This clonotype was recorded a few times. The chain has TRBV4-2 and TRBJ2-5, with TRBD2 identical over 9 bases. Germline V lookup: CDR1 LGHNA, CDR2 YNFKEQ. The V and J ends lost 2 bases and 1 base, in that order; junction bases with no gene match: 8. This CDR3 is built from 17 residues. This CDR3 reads CASSQSTAGGGQETQYF. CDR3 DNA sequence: TGTGCCAGCAGCCAATCCACCGCGGGGGGGGGCCAAGAGACCCAGTACTTC.

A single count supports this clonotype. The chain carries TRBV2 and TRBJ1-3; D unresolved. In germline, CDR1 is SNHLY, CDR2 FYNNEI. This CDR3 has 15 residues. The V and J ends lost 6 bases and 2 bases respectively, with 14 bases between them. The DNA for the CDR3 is TGTGCCAGCAGGGATGGAGGAGTCACTGGAAACACCATATATTTT. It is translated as CASRDGGVTGNTIYF. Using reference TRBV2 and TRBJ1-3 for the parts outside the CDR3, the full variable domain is EPEVTQTPSHQVTQMGQEVILRCVPISNHLYFYWYRQILGQKVEFLVSFYNNEISEKSEIFDDQFSVERPDGSNFTLKIRSTKLEDSAMYFCASRDGGVTGNTIYFGEGSWLTVV.

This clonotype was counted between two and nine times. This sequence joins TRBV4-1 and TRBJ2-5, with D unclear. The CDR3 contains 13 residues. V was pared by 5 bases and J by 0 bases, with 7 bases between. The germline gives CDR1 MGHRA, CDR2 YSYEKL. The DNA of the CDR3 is TGCGCCAGCAGCAATCGGGACCAAGAGACCCAGTACTTC. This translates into CASSNRDQETQYF.

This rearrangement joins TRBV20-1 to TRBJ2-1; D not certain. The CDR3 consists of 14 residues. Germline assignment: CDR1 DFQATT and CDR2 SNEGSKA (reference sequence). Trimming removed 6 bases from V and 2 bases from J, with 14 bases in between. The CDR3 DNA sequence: TGCAGTGCCCCTCATATTGGCCCCTACAATGAGCAGTTCTTC. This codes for CSAPHIGPYNEQFF.

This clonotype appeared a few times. The DNA of the CDR3 is TGTGCCAGCAGCTCAACGCAGGGCTTCGGCGAGCAGTACTTC. It yields the protein CASSSTQGFGEQYF. The V call is TRBV7-9, the J call TRBJ2-7; tentative D call: TRBD1 (5 bases). Germline V CDR1 and CDR2: SEHNR, FQNEAQ (reference sequence). The V end was cut by 4 bases, the J end by 6 bases, with 16 bases between. There are 14 residues in the CDR3. Supplemented by reference TRBV7-9 and TRBJ2-7, the full variable domain reads DTGVSQNPRHKITKRGQNVTFRCDPISEHNRLYWYRQTLGQGPEFLTYFQNEAQLEKSRLLSDRFSAERPKGSFSTLEIQRTEQGDSAMYLCASSSTQGFGEQYFGPGTRLTVT.

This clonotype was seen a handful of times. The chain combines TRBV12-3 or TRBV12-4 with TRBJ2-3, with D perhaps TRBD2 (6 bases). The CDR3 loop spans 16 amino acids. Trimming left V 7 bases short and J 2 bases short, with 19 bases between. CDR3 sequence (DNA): TGTGCCAGCACCCGAACGGGGCGCGGGATCACAGATACGCAGTATTTT. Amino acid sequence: CASTRTGRGITDTQYF.

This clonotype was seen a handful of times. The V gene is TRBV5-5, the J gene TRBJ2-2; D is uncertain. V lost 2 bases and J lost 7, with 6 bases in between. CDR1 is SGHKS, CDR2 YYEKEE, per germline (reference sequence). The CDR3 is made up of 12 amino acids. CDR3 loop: CASSLRDGELFF. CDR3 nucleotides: TGTGCCAGCAGCTTAAGGGACGGGGAGCTGTTTTTT.

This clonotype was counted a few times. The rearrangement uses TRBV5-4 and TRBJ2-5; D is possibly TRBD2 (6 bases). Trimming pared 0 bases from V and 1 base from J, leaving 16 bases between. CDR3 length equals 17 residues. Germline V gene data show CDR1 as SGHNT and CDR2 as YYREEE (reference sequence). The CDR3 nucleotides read TGTGCCAGCAGCTTGGGAGCCCACGGGGGTCCCCAAGAGACCCAGTACTTC. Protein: CASSLGAHGGPQETQYF.

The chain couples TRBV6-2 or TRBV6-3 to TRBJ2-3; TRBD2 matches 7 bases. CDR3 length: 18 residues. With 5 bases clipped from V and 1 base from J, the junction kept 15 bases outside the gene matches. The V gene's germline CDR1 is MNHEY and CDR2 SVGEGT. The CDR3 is CASSTRRLADWGTDTQYF. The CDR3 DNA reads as TGTGCCAGCAGTACCCGGAGGCTAGCGGATTGGGGCACAGATACGCAGTATTTT.

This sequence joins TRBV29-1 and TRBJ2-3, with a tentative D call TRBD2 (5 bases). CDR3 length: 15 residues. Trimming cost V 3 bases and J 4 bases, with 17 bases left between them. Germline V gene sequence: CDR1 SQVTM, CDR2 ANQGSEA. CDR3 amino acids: CSVERRGGGPDTQYF. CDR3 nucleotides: TGCAGCGTTGAGCGGCGCGGCGGCGGGCCAGATACGCAGTATTTT.

DNA of the CDR3: TGTGCCAGCAGTCCCCAAATCGTTGGAGAAAAACTGTTTTTT. Protein product: CASSPQIVGEKLFF. The rearrangement links TRBV2 to TRBJ1-4, with D unclear. Trimming left V 5 bases short and J 8 bases short, with 15 bases between. The CDR3 covers 14 residues. Germline values: CDR1 SNHLY, CDR2 FYNNEI.

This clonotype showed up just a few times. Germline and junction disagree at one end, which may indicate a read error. The CDR3 reads CASSLWKNTEAFF. The CDR3 bases are TGTGCTAGCAGCTTGTGGAAGAACACTGAAGCTTTCTTT. The chain joins TRBV7-7 to TRBJ1-1; D unresolved. The CDR3 totals 13 residues. Germline V lookup: CDR1 SSHAT, CDR2 FNYEAQ (reference sequence).

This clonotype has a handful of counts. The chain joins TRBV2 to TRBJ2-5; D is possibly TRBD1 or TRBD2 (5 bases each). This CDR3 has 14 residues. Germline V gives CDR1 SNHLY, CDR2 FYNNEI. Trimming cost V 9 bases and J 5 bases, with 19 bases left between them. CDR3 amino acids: CARTGHPGGETQYF. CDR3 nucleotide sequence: TGTGCCAGAACCGGACACCCGGGCGGGGAGACCCAGTACTTC. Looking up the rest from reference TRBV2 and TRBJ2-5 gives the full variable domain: EPEVTQTPSHQVTQMGQEVILRCVPISNHLYFYWYRQILGQKVEFLVSFYNNEISEKSEIFDDQFSVERPDGSNFTLKIRSTKLEDSAMYFCARTGHPGGETQYFGPGTRLLVL.

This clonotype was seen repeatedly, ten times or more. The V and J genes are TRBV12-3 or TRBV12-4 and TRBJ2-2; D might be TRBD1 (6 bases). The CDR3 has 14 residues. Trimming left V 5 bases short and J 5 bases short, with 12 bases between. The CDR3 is CASSLGGQTGELFF. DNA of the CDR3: TGTGCCAGCAGTCTAGGAGGACAGACCGGGGAGCTGTTTTTT.